These T cell receptor beta chains were read from a single sample in a study of CD8+ T cells in alopecia areata. TCRdb's copy holds only in-frame clones and misses some; the assay was immunoSEQ multiplex PCR. The sample holds some 170,000 clones, about 63% seen once. Source: CD4+ T cells sorted from blood, taken at week 0. The origin of the receptors is a human donor with alopecia areata. Both conserved end residues are trimmed from each CDR3.

j_gene: TRBJ1-4; v_gene: TRBV23-1; CDR3aa: ASTTLGGQREEKLF
j_gene: TRBJ1-1; v_gene: TRBV5-1; CDR3aa: ASSLEVFGTSFPN
j_gene: TRBJ1-1; v_gene: TRBV11-2; CDR3aa: ASSLDPGGPLNTEAF
j_gene: TRBJ2-7; v_gene: TRBV7-2; CDR3aa: ASSQRYEQY
j_gene: TRBJ2-3; v_gene: TRBV6-6; CDR3aa: ASSYPSGGGTDTQY
j_gene: TRBJ1-5; v_gene: TRBV5-1; CDR3aa: ASSPGQSGNQPQH
j_gene: TRBJ2-2; v_gene: TRBV25-1; CDR3aa: ASSHRANTGELF
j_gene: TRBJ2-1; v_gene: TRBV7-2; CDR3aa: ASSSGGLAGGEQF
j_gene: TRBJ1-1; v_gene: TRBV30; CDR3aa: AWSVPGGYTEAF
j_gene: TRBJ2-7; v_gene: TRBV30; CDR3aa: AWSVGQGSGQY
j_gene: TRBJ1-2; v_gene: TRBV5-6; CDR3aa: ASTPGPTDYGYT
j_gene: TRBJ2-7; v_gene: TRBV13; CDR3aa: ASSSAGQVSYEQY
j_gene: TRBJ2-3; v_gene: TRBV9; CDR3aa: ASSVAAASGGPFSTDTQY
j_gene: TRBJ1-2; v_gene: TRBV29-1; CDR3aa: SVEVGRGGSGYT
j_gene: TRBJ1-2; v_gene: TRBV7-3; CDR3aa: ASSPGRSPNYGYT
j_gene: TRBJ1-5; v_gene: TRBV30; CDR3aa: AWRRGPRQPQH
j_gene: TRBJ2-1; v_gene: TRBV4-1; CDR3aa: ASSLPAAEQF
j_gene: TRBJ2-6; v_gene: TRBV19; CDR3aa: ASSMLLGGTRANVLT
j_gene: TRBJ1-5; v_gene: TRBV7-9; CDR3aa: ASSFGTGDQPQH
j_gene: TRBJ2-4; v_gene: TRBV27; CDR3aa: ASSLLSGAETKNIQY
j_gene: TRBJ1-1; v_gene: TRBV20-1; CDR3aa: SAPGAREAF
j_gene: TRBJ2-5; v_gene: TRBV30; CDR3aa: AWSDLGGDRETQY